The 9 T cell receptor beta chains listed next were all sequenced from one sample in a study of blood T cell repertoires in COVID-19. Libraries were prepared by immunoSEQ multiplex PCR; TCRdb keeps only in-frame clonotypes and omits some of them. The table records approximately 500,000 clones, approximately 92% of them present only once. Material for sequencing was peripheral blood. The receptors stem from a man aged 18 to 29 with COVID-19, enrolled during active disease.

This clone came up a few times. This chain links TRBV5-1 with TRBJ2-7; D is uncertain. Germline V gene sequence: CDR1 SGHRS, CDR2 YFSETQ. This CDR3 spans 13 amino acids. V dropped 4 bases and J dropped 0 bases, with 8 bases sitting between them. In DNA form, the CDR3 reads TGCGCCAGCAGCCCCTCTACCTCCTACGAGCAGTACTTC. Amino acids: CASSPSTSYEQYF.

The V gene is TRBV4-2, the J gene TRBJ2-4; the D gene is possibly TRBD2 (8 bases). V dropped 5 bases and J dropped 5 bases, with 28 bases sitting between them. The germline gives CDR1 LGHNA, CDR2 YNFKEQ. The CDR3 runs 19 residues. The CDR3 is CASSTPDRAAGAGENIQYF. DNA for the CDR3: TGTGCCAGCAGCACCCCCGACAGGGCGGCTGGAGCGGGGGAAAACATTCAGTACTTC.

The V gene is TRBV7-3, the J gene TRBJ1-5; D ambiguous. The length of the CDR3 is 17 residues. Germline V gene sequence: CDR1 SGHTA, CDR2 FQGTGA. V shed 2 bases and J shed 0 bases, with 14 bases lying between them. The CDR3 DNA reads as TGTGCCAGCAGCTTAGGGGTTAGGAGGAATAGCAATCAGCCCCAGCATTTT. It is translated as CASSLGVRRNSNQPQHF.

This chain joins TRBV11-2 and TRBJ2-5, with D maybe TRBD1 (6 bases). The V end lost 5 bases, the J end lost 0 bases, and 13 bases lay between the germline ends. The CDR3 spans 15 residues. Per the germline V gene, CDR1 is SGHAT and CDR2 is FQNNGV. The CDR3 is CASSNRDTHQETQYF. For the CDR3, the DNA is TGTGCCAGCAGCAACCGGGACACACACCAAGAGACCCAGTACTTC. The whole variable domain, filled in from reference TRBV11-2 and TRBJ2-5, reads EAGVAQSPRYKIIEKRQSVAFWCNPISGHATLYWYQQILGQGPKLLIQFQNNGVVDDSQLPKDRFSAERLKGVDSTLKIQPAKLEDSAVYLCASSNRDTHQETQYFGPGTRLLVL.

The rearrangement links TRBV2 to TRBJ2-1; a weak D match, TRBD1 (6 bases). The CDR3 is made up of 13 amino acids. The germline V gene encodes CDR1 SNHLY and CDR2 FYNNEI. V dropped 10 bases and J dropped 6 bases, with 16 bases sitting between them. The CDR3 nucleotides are TGTGCCACCGGACAGCCTCTCCCCAATGAGCAGTTCTTC. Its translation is CATGQPLPNEQFF.

As DNA, the CDR3 is TGTGCCAGCAGCAAATCGGGACAGGGGGTTACTGAAGCTTTCTTT. Translating it yields CASSKSGQGVTEAFF. J is TRBJ1-1 and V is TRBV5-5; 11 bases are a match to TRBD1. The CDR3 has 15 residues. Germline CDR1 and CDR2: SGHKS and YYEKEE (reference sequence). With 4 bases clipped from V and 5 bases from J, the junction kept 7 bases outside the gene matches.

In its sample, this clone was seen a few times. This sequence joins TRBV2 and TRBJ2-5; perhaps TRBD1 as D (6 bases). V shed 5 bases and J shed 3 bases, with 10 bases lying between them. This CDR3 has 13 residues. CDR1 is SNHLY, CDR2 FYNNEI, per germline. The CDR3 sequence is CASSSSGEETQYF. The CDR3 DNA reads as TGTGCCAGCAGTTCTTCAGGGGAAGAGACCCAGTACTTC. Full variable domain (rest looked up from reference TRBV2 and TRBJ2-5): EPEVTQTPSHQVTQMGQEVILRCVPISNHLYFYWYRQILGQKVEFLVSFYNNEISEKSEIFDDQFSVERPDGSNFTLKIRSTKLEDSAMYFCASSSSGEETQYFGPGTRLLVL.

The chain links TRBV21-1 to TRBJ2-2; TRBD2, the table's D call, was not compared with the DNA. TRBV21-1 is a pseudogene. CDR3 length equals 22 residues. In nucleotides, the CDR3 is TGTGCCAGCAGCAAAGTATCCCGAGGGCGGGGGGGCCTGCGGCCACACACCGGGGAGCTGTTTTTT. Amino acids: CASSKVSRGRGGLRPHTGELFF.

The CDR3 region has the DNA TGTGCCAGCAGCCCACATGGGGCGGGAGTGACAGATACGCAGTATTTT. Translated, it gives CASSPHGAGVTDTQYF. The chain employs TRBV7-2 and TRBJ2-3; TRBD2 aligns across 7 bases. There are 16 residues in the CDR3. Germline CDR1 and CDR2: SGHTA and FQGNSA. Trimming cost V 5 bases and J 3 bases; bases outside gene matches: 11. Combining the CDR3 with reference TRBV7-2 and TRBJ2-3 gives the whole variable domain GAGVSQSPSNKVTEKGKDVELRCDPISGHTALYWYRQSLGQGLEFLIYFQGNSAPDKSGLPSDRFSAERTGGSVSTLTIQRTQQEDSAVYLCASSPHGAGVTDTQYFGPGTRLTVL.